Each of the 2 T cell receptor beta chains below was sequenced from the same sample in a study of low-dose radiotherapy and immunotherapy resistance in tumors. TRAV- and TRBV-specific primers were used for first-strand cDNA, which covered alpha and beta chains. It was with a constant-region primer and a V-primer adapter that TCRs were amplified over approximately 20 PCR cycles. TCRdb re-derived calls from the reads in MiXCR, one entry per CDR3 protein. The sample has 70,000 to 90,000 distinct CDR3 sequences; 15% to 20% are singletons. Time point reported: before trial treatment. Sequencing was performed on PBMCs, taken before treatment. Every receptor here comes from a male donor with prostate cancer.

This clonotype was observed at least ten times. The chain combines TRBV7-9 with TRBJ2-5, with D maybe TRBD1 (5 bases). This CDR3 region has 15 residues. V lost 1 base to trimming and J lost 1 base, with 10 bases between them. The germline V gene has CDR1 SEHNR and CDR2 FQNEAQ (reference sequence). CDR3 nucleotides: TGTGCCAGCAGCTTAGGGGGCGGCGCCCAAGAGACCCAGTACTTC. Its translation: CASSLGGGAQETQYF.

This clonotype has at least ten counts. The CDR3 DNA sequence: TGCGCCAGCAGTGAGTCGGGTACGCAAGAGACCCAGTACTTC. It yields the protein CASSESGTQETQYF. The genes are TRBV10-1 and TRBJ2-5; D is ambiguous. Trimming left V 0 bases short and J 2 bases short, with 7 bases between. The CDR3 loop spans 14 amino acids. CDR1 WNHNN and CDR2 SYGVQD come from the germline V gene (reference sequence).